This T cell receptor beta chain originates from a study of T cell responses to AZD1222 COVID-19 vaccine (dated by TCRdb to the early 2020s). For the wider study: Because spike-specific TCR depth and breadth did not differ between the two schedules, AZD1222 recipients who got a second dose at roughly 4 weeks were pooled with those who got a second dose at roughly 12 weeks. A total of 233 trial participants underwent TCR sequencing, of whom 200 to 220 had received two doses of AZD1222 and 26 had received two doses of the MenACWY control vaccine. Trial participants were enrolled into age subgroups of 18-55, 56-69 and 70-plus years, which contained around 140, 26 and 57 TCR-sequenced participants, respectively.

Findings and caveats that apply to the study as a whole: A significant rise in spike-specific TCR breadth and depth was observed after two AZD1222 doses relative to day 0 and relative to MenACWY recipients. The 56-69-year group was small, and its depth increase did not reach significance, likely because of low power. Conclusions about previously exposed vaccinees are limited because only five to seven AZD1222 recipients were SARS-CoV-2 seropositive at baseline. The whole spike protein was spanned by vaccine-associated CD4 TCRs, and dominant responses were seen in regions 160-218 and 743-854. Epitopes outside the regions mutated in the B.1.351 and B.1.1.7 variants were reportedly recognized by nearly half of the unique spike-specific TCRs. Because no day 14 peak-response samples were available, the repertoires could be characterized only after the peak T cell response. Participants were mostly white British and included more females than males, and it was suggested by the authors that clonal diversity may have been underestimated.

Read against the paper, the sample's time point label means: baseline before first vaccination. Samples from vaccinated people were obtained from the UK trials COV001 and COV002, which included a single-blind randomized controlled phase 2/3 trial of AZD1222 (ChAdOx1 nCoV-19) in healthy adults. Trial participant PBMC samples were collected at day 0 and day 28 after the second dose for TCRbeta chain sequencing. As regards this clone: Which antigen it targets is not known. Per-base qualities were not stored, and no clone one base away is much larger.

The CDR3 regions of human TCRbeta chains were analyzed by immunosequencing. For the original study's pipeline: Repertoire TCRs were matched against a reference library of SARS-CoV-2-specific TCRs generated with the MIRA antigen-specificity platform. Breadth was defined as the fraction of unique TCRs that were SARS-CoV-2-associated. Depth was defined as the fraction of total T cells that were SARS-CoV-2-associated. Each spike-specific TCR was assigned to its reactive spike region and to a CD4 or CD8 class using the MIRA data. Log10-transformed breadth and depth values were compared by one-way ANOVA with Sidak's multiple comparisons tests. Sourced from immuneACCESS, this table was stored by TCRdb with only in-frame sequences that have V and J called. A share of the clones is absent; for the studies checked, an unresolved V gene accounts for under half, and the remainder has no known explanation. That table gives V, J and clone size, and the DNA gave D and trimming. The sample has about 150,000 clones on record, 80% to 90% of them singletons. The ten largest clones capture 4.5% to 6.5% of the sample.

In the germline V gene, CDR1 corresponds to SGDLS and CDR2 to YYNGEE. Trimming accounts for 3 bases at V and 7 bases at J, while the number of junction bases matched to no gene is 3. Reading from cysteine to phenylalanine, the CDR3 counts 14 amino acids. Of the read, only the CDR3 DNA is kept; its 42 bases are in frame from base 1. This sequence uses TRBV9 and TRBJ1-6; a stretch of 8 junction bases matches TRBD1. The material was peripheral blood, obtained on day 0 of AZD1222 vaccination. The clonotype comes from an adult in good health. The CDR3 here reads CASSGGQENSPLHF. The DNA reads TGTGCCAGCAGCGGGGGACAGGAGAATTCACCCCTCCACTTT.